These T cell receptor beta chains were read from a single sample in a study of cytomegalovirus exposure and HLA in healthy donors. Measured with immunoSEQ multiplex PCR; TCRdb has only the in-frame clones, and not every one. The sample includes around 180,000 clones, over 65% of them seen just once. Sequencing was carried out using PBMCs. The receptors stem from a man in his 60s in good health and CMV-seronegative. Each CDR3 is given with its conserved first and last residue. Fields, in order: D gene, CDR3 length, V gene, clone size, J gene, CDR3 DNA, CDR3 protein. A D gene is named only where the DNA matches it firmly. Where a row states a size, it is once, few, many or the class of an expanded clone; other rows omit it.

d_gene: TRBD2; len: 16; v_gene: TRBV7-3; abundance: NA; j_gene: TRBJ2-1; CDR3nt: TGTGCCAGCAGCCGGGGACTAGCGACTAAGGGCGATGAGCAGTTCTTC; CDR3aa: CASSRGLATKGDEQFF
d_gene: NA; len: 15; v_gene: TRBV7-9; abundance: few; j_gene: TRBJ1-3; CDR3nt: TGTGCCAGCAGCAGCCAGGGTGTCTCTGGAAACACCATATATTTT; CDR3aa: CASSSQGVSGNTIYF
d_gene: NA; len: 11; v_gene: TRBV6-1; abundance: NA; j_gene: TRBJ2-3; CDR3nt: TGTGCCGGCTCATACACAGATACGCAGTATTTT; CDR3aa: CAGSYTDTQYF
d_gene: TRBD2; len: 14; v_gene: TRBV9; abundance: NA; j_gene: TRBJ2-7; CDR3nt: TGTGCCAGCAGCGAAACGGGAGGTGACTACGAGCAGTACTTC; CDR3aa: CASSETGGDYEQYF
d_gene: NA; len: 15; v_gene: TRBV5-1; abundance: NA; j_gene: TRBJ1-6; CDR3nt: TGCGCCAGCAGCTCCGTTAGCTCCTATAATTCACCCCTCCACTTT; CDR3aa: CASSSVSSYNSPLHF
d_gene: TRBD2; len: 15; v_gene: TRBV7-2; abundance: NA; j_gene: TRBJ2-3; CDR3nt: TGTGCCAGCAGCCCACATGGGACTAGCGGGGATACGCAGTATTTT; CDR3aa: CASSPHGTSGDTQYF
d_gene: NA; len: 16; v_gene: TRBV7-6; abundance: NA; j_gene: TRBJ2-3; CDR3nt: TGTGCCAGCAGCGCCAGCACCTCGACTGGAGCAGATACGCAGTATTTT; CDR3aa: CASSASTSTGADTQYF
d_gene: TRBD2; len: 16; v_gene: TRBV30; abundance: NA; j_gene: TRBJ2-2; CDR3nt: TGTGCCTCTAAGATGACTAGCGGGAGGGGGACCGGGGAGCTGTTTTTT; CDR3aa: CASKMTSGRGTGELFF
d_gene: NA; len: 16; v_gene: TRBV4-3; abundance: NA; j_gene: TRBJ1-4; CDR3nt: TGCGCCAGCAGCCAAGATCCACGCTTGGGAGCTGAAAAACTGTTTTTT; CDR3aa: CASSQDPRLGAEKLFF
d_gene: NA; len: 13; v_gene: TRBV7-9; abundance: NA; j_gene: TRBJ1-1; CDR3nt: TGTGCCAGCAGCCCAACACAGAAGACTGAAGCTTTCTTT; CDR3aa: CASSPTQKTEAFF
d_gene: TRBD2; len: 17; v_gene: TRBV27; abundance: NA; j_gene: TRBJ2-1; CDR3nt: TGTGCCAGCAGTGCCGGAAATCTAGCGGGAGTCCCTTTCGAGCAGTTCTTC; CDR3aa: CASSAGNLAGVPFEQFF
d_gene: TRBD2; len: 15; v_gene: TRBV27; abundance: NA; j_gene: TRBJ2-7; CDR3nt: TGTGCCAGCAGTTCCGGGACTAGCGGACGCTACGAGCAGTACTTC; CDR3aa: CASSSGTSGRYEQYF
d_gene: NA; len: 15; v_gene: TRBV12-2; abundance: few; j_gene: TRBJ1-1; CDR3nt: TGTGCAAGTCGCTCCCTAGTTCAGCAGAACACTGAAGCTTTCTTT; CDR3aa: CASRSLVQQNTEAFF
d_gene: NA; len: 16; v_gene: TRBV4-1; abundance: NA; j_gene: TRBJ2-5; CDR3nt: TGCGCCAGCAGCCAAGAGGGCCGTGGACAGCAAGAGACCCAGTACTTC; CDR3aa: CASSQEGRGQQETQYF
d_gene: NA; len: 16; v_gene: TRBV5-1; abundance: NA; j_gene: TRBJ1-4; CDR3nt: TGCGCCAGCATGGGGGGGGGCGGCACAACTAATGAAAAACTGTTTTTT; CDR3aa: CASMGGGGTTNEKLFF
d_gene: TRBD1; len: 14; v_gene: TRBV9; abundance: NA; j_gene: TRBJ1-3; CDR3nt: TGTGCCAGCAGCGTCGACAGGGTTGGAAACACCATATATTTT; CDR3aa: CASSVDRVGNTIYF
d_gene: TRBD1; len: 14; v_gene: TRBV15; abundance: NA; j_gene: TRBJ1-1; CDR3nt: TGTGCCACCAGCGGGCGGCAGGGGGCCGCTGAAGCTTTCTTT; CDR3aa: CATSGRQGAAEAFF
d_gene: NA; len: 11; v_gene: TRBV29-1; abundance: NA; j_gene: TRBJ1-1; CDR3nt: TGCAGCGCCGCGGGACCCACTGAAGCTTTCTTT; CDR3aa: CSAAGPTEAFF
d_gene: NA; len: 14; v_gene: TRBV5-4; abundance: NA; j_gene: TRBJ2-1; CDR3nt: TGTGCCAGCAGCTTGGCCCTAGCGTCGAATGAGCAGTTCTTC; CDR3aa: CASSLALASNEQFF
d_gene: NA; len: 14; v_gene: TRBV6-6; abundance: once; j_gene: TRBJ1-1; CDR3nt: TGTGCCAGCAGCTCAAGGGGCCCAAGGGATGAAGCTTTCTTT; CDR3aa: CASSSRGPRDEAFF
d_gene: TRBD1; len: 15; v_gene: TRBV9; abundance: NA; j_gene: TRBJ2-7; CDR3nt: TGTGCCAGCAGCGCAACCGGGACAGGGCGGTACGAGCAGTACTTC; CDR3aa: CASSATGTGRYEQYF
d_gene: NA; len: 16; v_gene: TRBV18; abundance: NA; j_gene: TRBJ1-1; CDR3nt: TGTGCCAGCTCACCCCTGGGGGGGGGATCAGACACTGAAGCTTTCTTT; CDR3aa: CASSPLGGGSDTEAFF
d_gene: TRBD2; len: 19; v_gene: TRBV2; abundance: NA; j_gene: TRBJ2-3; CDR3nt: TGTGCCAGCAGTGAAGGATATCTAGCGGGGCCTTCTAGCACAGATACGCAGTATTTT; CDR3aa: CASSEGYLAGPSSTDTQYF
d_gene: NA; len: 17; v_gene: TRBV11-1; abundance: once; j_gene: TRBJ2-7; CDR3nt: TGTGCCAGCAGCTTAGCACCGACTCTCGATCCTTCCTACGAGCAGTACTTC; CDR3aa: CASSLAPTLDPSYEQYF
d_gene: NA; len: 15; v_gene: TRBV28; abundance: few; j_gene: TRBJ1-4; CDR3nt: TGTGCCAGCACCGACGCTACAGGGACGATTGAAAAACTGTTTTTT; CDR3aa: CASTDATGTIEKLFF
d_gene: TRBD2; len: 15; v_gene: TRBV28; abundance: NA; j_gene: TRBJ2-1; CDR3nt: TGTGCCAGCAGTAAGGGACTAGTTAGCGACAATGAGCAGTTCTTC; CDR3aa: CASSKGLVSDNEQFF
d_gene: TRBD1; len: 12; v_gene: TRBV7-8; abundance: few; j_gene: TRBJ1-2; CDR3nt: TGTGCCAGCAGCTGGGACAGGGTAGGCTACACCTTC; CDR3aa: CASSWDRVGYTF
d_gene: TRBD1; len: 13; v_gene: TRBV5-1; abundance: NA; j_gene: TRBJ1-2; CDR3nt: TGCGCCAGCAGCTGGGACAGGTCCTATGGCTACACCTTC; CDR3aa: CASSWDRSYGYTF
d_gene: NA; len: 13; v_gene: TRBV6-6; abundance: NA; j_gene: TRBJ1-3; CDR3nt: TGTGCCGGGGCACTCAGCTCTGGAAACACCATATATTTT; CDR3aa: CAGALSSGNTIYF
d_gene: TRBD2; len: 16; v_gene: TRBV9; abundance: few; j_gene: TRBJ2-1; CDR3nt: TGTGCCAGCAGCGTAGGTTTAGCGGGAGCTATTGATGAGCAGTTCTTC; CDR3aa: CASSVGLAGAIDEQFF
d_gene: TRBD1; len: 19; v_gene: TRBV7-6; abundance: NA; j_gene: TRBJ1-3; CDR3nt: TGTGCCAGCAGCTTTAGGGGAGCGGGACAGGAACTCTCTGGAAACACCATATATTTT; CDR3aa: CASSFRGAGQELSGNTIYF
d_gene: NA; len: 11; v_gene: TRBV29-1; abundance: NA; j_gene: TRBJ2-1; CDR3nt: TGCAGCGTTGACAGATACAATGAGCAGTTCTTC; CDR3aa: CSVDRYNEQFF
d_gene: TRBD1; len: 17; v_gene: TRBV5-5; abundance: few; j_gene: TRBJ1-1; CDR3nt: TGTGCCAGCAGCTTGGTGGGGACAGGGATCTTTAACACTGAAGCTTTCTTT; CDR3aa: CASSLVGTGIFNTEAFF
d_gene: TRBD2; len: 15; v_gene: TRBV5-1; abundance: NA; j_gene: TRBJ2-1; CDR3nt: TGCGCCAGCAGCTTTAGCGGGAGGGCCTACAATGAGCAGTTCTTC; CDR3aa: CASSFSGRAYNEQFF
d_gene: TRBD1; len: 13; v_gene: TRBV19; abundance: NA; j_gene: TRBJ1-5; CDR3nt: TGTGCCAGTAGCGACAGGGTAGGTCAGCCCCAGCATTTT; CDR3aa: CASSDRVGQPQHF
d_gene: NA; len: 13; v_gene: TRBV7-2; abundance: NA; j_gene: TRBJ1-5; CDR3nt: TGTGCCAGCAGCCCTCGGGGGGCTCAGCCCCAGAATTTT; CDR3aa: CASSPRGAQPQNF
d_gene: TRBD2; len: 16; v_gene: TRBV5-4; abundance: NA; j_gene: TRBJ2-1; CDR3nt: TGTGCCAGCAGCACCGCCGGGACTAGCGGGGGCAATGAGCAGTTCTTC; CDR3aa: CASSTAGTSGGNEQFF
d_gene: NA; len: 11; v_gene: TRBV25-1; abundance: NA; j_gene: TRBJ2-7; CDR3nt: TGTGCCAGCACAGGGTTGAACGAGCAGTACTTC; CDR3aa: CASTGLNEQYF
d_gene: NA; len: 16; v_gene: TRBV4-3; abundance: NA; j_gene: TRBJ1-3; CDR3nt: TGCGCCAGCAGCCAAAATACGGGGAGGGGTGGAAACACCATATATTTT; CDR3aa: CASSQNTGRGGNTIYF
d_gene: NA; len: 13; v_gene: TRBV29-1; abundance: NA; j_gene: TRBJ1-2; CDR3nt: TGCAGCGTTGGGGGGGGACTAAACTATGGCTACACCTTC; CDR3aa: CSVGGGLNYGYTF
d_gene: NA; len: 16; v_gene: TRBV4-1; abundance: NA; j_gene: TRBJ2-7; CDR3nt: TGCGCCAGCAGCCAAGATAGGACAGTCGGCTCCTACGAGCAGTACTTC; CDR3aa: CASSQDRTVGSYEQYF
d_gene: NA; len: 15; v_gene: TRBV2; abundance: NA; j_gene: TRBJ2-7; CDR3nt: TGTGCCAGCAGCCCCCTTAGCGGAGCCTCCTACGAGCAGTACTTC; CDR3aa: CASSPLSGASYEQYF
d_gene: TRBD2; len: 16; v_gene: TRBV15; abundance: NA; j_gene: TRBJ2-3; CDR3nt: TGTGCCACCAGCAGAGAGGTGCGGGAGAACACAGATACGCAGTATTTT; CDR3aa: CATSREVRENTDTQYF
d_gene: TRBD1; len: 13; v_gene: TRBV5-4; abundance: once; j_gene: TRBJ2-7; CDR3nt: TGTGCCAGCAGCTTGACAGGGGTCAACGAGCAGTACTTC; CDR3aa: CASSLTGVNEQYF
d_gene: NA; len: 15; v_gene: TRBV28; abundance: NA; j_gene: TRBJ1-5; CDR3nt: TGTGCCAGCAGTTTACCCCAGGCGGGCAGTCAGCCCCAGAATTTT; CDR3aa: CASSLPQAGSQPQNF
d_gene: TRBD1; len: 14; v_gene: TRBV2; abundance: few; j_gene: TRBJ2-7; CDR3nt: TGTGCCAGCACTAGGCGACAGGGGTGGGACGAGCAGTACTTC; CDR3aa: CASTRRQGWDEQYF
d_gene: NA; len: 15; v_gene: TRBV27; abundance: NA; j_gene: TRBJ1-5; CDR3nt: TGTGCCAGCAGTCTCCGAAGGGGTGCGGGGCAGCCCCAGCATTTT; CDR3aa: CASSLRRGAGQPQHF
d_gene: TRBD2; len: 16; v_gene: TRBV19; abundance: once; j_gene: TRBJ2-3; CDR3nt: TGTGCCAGTAGTACTCAGGGAGGGGTTGTCACAGATACGCAGTATTTT; CDR3aa: CASSTQGGVVTDTQYF
d_gene: NA; len: 15; v_gene: TRBV19; abundance: NA; j_gene: TRBJ1-1; CDR3nt: TGTGCCAGTAGTCCTCGGGGGGGTAGGGGCACTGAAGCTTTCTTT; CDR3aa: CASSPRGGRGTEAFF
d_gene: NA; len: 14; v_gene: TRBV29-1; abundance: NA; j_gene: TRBJ2-2; CDR3nt: TGCAGCGTCACTGAGACTTCGAACACCGGGGAGCTGTTTTTT; CDR3aa: CSVTETSNTGELFF
d_gene: NA; len: 15; v_gene: TRBV4-1; abundance: NA; j_gene: TRBJ1-2; CDR3nt: TGCGCCAGCAGCCAAGATGGACAAGTAGGCTATGGCTACACCTTC; CDR3aa: CASSQDGQVGYGYTF
d_gene: NA; len: 14; v_gene: TRBV6-1; abundance: NA; j_gene: TRBJ2-7; CDR3nt: TGTGCCAGCGCGACCGGGACTTTCCCCTACGAGCAGTACTTC; CDR3aa: CASATGTFPYEQYF